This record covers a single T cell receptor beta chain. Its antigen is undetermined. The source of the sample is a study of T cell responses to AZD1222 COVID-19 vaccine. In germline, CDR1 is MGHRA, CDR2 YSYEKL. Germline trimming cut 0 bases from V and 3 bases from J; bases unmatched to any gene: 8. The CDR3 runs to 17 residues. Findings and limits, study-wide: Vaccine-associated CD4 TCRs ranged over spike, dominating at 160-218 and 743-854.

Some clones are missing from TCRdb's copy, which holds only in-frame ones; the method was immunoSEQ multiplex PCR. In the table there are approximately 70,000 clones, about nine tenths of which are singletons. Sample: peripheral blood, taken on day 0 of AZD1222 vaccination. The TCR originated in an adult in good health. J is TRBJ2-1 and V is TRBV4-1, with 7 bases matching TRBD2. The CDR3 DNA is TGCGCCAGCAGCCAAGATCGAATGGCTAGCGGCTACAATGAGCAGTTCTTC. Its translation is CASSQDRMASGYNEQFF.